These T cell receptor beta chains were read from a single sample in a study of blood T cell repertoires in COVID-19. This table comes from immunoSEQ multiplex PCR, and its TCRdb copy is limited to in-frame clones, with some not included. The table lists more than 300,000 clones, 90% of them singletons. The sequenced sample was peripheral blood. These TCRs come from a woman in her 40s with COVID-19, enrolled during active disease. The CDR3 runs from the conserved cysteine through the conserved F or W. Fields, in order: V gene, clone size, D gene, J gene, CDR3 protein, CDR3 DNA. D genes are given only for firm matches. Clone size, where shown, is once, few, many, or a class for clones that have expanded.

v_call: TRBV7-3; clone_size: NA; d_call: NA; j_call: TRBJ2-1; cdr3_aa: CASSLRGQSPSGSYNEQFF; cdr3_nt: TGTGCCAGCAGCTTAAGGGGGCAAAGTCCTTCGGGCTCCTACAATGAGCAGTTCTTC
v_call: TRBV4-3; clone_size: NA; d_call: TRBD1; j_call: TRBJ1-6; cdr3_aa: CASSQVPQGAKPLHF; cdr3_nt: TGCGCCAGCAGCCAAGTGCCACAGGGGGCAAAGCCCCTCCACTTT
v_call: TRBV4-3; clone_size: few; d_call: TRBD2; j_call: TRBJ2-3; cdr3_aa: CASSQDLAGGTDTQYF; cdr3_nt: TGCGCCAGCAGCCAAGACCTAGCGGGAGGTACAGATACGCAGTATTTT
v_call: TRBV6-2/TRBV6-3; clone_size: NA; d_call: NA; j_call: TRBJ2-3; cdr3_aa: CASSYMAGSGITDTQYF; cdr3_nt: TGTGCCAGCAGTTACATGGCGGGTTCTGGCATTACAGATACGCAGTATTTT
v_call: TRBV5-1; clone_size: NA; d_call: NA; j_call: TRBJ1-2; cdr3_aa: CASSLSPQGEGYTF; cdr3_nt: TGCGCCAGCAGCTTGTCCCCACAGGGAGAAGGCTACACCTTC
v_call: TRBV7-8; clone_size: NA; d_call: NA; j_call: TRBJ1-1; cdr3_aa: CASSLGAINLNTEAFF; cdr3_nt: TGTGCCAGCAGCTTAGGGGCTATAAACTTGAACACTGAAGCTTTCTTT
v_call: TRBV5-1; clone_size: NA; d_call: NA; j_call: TRBJ2-5; cdr3_aa: CASSLGGIAGSQETQYF; cdr3_nt: TGCGCCAGCAGCTTGGGCGGAATTGCAGGGTCCCAAGAGACCCAGTACTTC
v_call: TRBV6-1; clone_size: NA; d_call: NA; j_call: TRBJ1-4; cdr3_aa: CASRGGLANEKLFF; cdr3_nt: TGTGCCAGCAGAGGTGGGCTTGCTAATGAAAAACTGTTTTTT
v_call: TRBV6-1; clone_size: NA; d_call: NA; j_call: TRBJ1-1; cdr3_aa: CASSELRWRTEAFF; cdr3_nt: TGTGCCAGCAGTGAATTACGGTGGAGAACTGAAGCTTTCTTT
v_call: TRBV30; clone_size: NA; d_call: TRBD1; j_call: TRBJ2-2; cdr3_aa: CALIRGQITGELFF; cdr3_nt: TGTGCCTTAATACGGGGACAGATCACCGGGGAGCTGTTTTTT
v_call: TRBV13; clone_size: few; d_call: TRBD1; j_call: TRBJ2-3; cdr3_aa: CAVRDRKRSDTQYF; cdr3_nt: TGTGCCGTCCGGGACAGGAAGAGGTCAGATACGCAGTATTTT
v_call: TRBV28; clone_size: NA; d_call: NA; j_call: TRBJ1-1; cdr3_aa: CASSLGPNTEAFF; cdr3_nt: TGTGCCAGCAGTTTGGGCCCGAACACTGAAGCTTTCTTT
v_call: TRBV6-2/TRBV6-3; clone_size: NA; d_call: NA; j_call: TRBJ1-1; cdr3_aa: CASSPRIENTEAFF; cdr3_nt: TGTGCCAGCAGCCCCAGGATAGAGAACACTGAAGCTTTCTTT
v_call: TRBV28; clone_size: NA; d_call: TRBD1; j_call: TRBJ1-4; cdr3_aa: CASSHPDRGKLFF; cdr3_nt: TGTGCCAGCAGCCACCCGGACAGGGGAAAACTGTTTTTT
v_call: TRBV5-5; clone_size: NA; d_call: NA; j_call: TRBJ1-1; cdr3_aa: CASSLTDSAWTEAFF; cdr3_nt: TGTGCCAGCAGCCTAACCGATTCTGCGTGGACTGAAGCTTTCTTT
v_call: TRBV18; clone_size: NA; d_call: NA; j_call: TRBJ1-1; cdr3_aa: CASSPKSGGQNTEAFF; cdr3_nt: TGTGCCAGCTCACCGAAGAGTGGTGGACAGAACACTGAAGCTTTCTTT
v_call: TRBV4-3; clone_size: NA; d_call: NA; j_call: TRBJ2-3; cdr3_aa: CASSHGGISWEDTQYF; cdr3_nt: TGCGCCAGCAGCCACGGAGGAATCAGTTGGGAAGATACGCAGTATTTT
v_call: TRBV7-2; clone_size: NA; d_call: NA; j_call: TRBJ1-1; cdr3_aa: CASSLVKGAAEAFF; cdr3_nt: TGTGCCAGCAGCTTAGTAAAAGGGGCCGCTGAAGCTTTCTTT
v_call: TRBV7-2; clone_size: NA; d_call: NA; j_call: TRBJ1-5; cdr3_aa: CASSLGGQPQHF; cdr3_nt: TGTGCCAGCAGCTTAGGAGGACAGCCCCAGCATTTT
v_call: TRBV19; clone_size: NA; d_call: NA; j_call: TRBJ1-5; cdr3_aa: CASSRRGLRARQPQHF; cdr3_nt: TGTGCCAGTAGTAGAAGGGGGTTAAGGGCCAGGCAGCCCCAGCATTTT
v_call: TRBV5-6; clone_size: NA; d_call: TRBD2; j_call: TRBJ2-2; cdr3_aa: CASYLDGGGDTGELFF; cdr3_nt: TGTGCCAGCTATCTCGACGGCGGGGGGGACACCGGGGAGCTGTTTTTT
v_call: TRBV7-2; clone_size: NA; d_call: TRBD1; j_call: TRBJ2-1; cdr3_aa: CASSQGTGRFF; cdr3_nt: TGTGCCAGCAGCCAGGGGACAGGGCGGTTCTTC
v_call: TRBV4-2; clone_size: NA; d_call: NA; j_call: TRBJ2-7; cdr3_aa: CASSQEGVSGVQQYF; cdr3_nt: TGTGCCAGCAGCCAAGAGGGGGTATCGGGGGTCCAGCAGTACTTC
v_call: TRBV12-3/TRBV12-4; clone_size: NA; d_call: TRBD1; j_call: TRBJ1-6; cdr3_aa: CASSRDRNSPLHF; cdr3_nt: TGTGCCAGCAGTCGGGACAGAAATTCACCCCTCCACTTT
v_call: TRBV14; clone_size: NA; d_call: TRBD1; j_call: TRBJ1-1; cdr3_aa: CASSQRPGTGFYTEAFF; cdr3_nt: TGTGCCAGCAGCCAGCGTCCCGGGACAGGGTTTTACACTGAAGCTTTCTTT
v_call: TRBV19; clone_size: NA; d_call: NA; j_call: TRBJ2-6; cdr3_aa: CASSFLGANVLTF; cdr3_nt: TGTGCCAGTAGTTTCCTTGGGGCCAACGTCCTGACTTTC
v_call: TRBV28; clone_size: NA; d_call: NA; j_call: TRBJ1-5; cdr3_aa: CASRGAGGNQPQHF; cdr3_nt: TGTGCCAGCAGGGGAGCGGGAGGCAATCAGCCCCAGCATTTT
v_call: TRBV19; clone_size: NA; d_call: NA; j_call: TRBJ1-1; cdr3_aa: CASSTVSKPGTEAFF; cdr3_nt: TGTGCCAGTAGTACTGTATCCAAACCGGGGACTGAAGCTTTCTTT
v_call: TRBV28; clone_size: few; d_call: TRBD1; j_call: TRBJ1-1; cdr3_aa: CASRGQGILAFF; cdr3_nt: TGTGCCAGCAGAGGACAGGGTATCCTGGCTTTCTTT
v_call: TRBV24-1; clone_size: NA; d_call: TRBD1; j_call: TRBJ1-2; cdr3_aa: CATSPQGDFRGYTF; cdr3_nt: TGTGCCACCAGTCCACAGGGGGATTTTCGCGGCTACACCTTC
v_call: TRBV5-6; clone_size: once; d_call: TRBD1; j_call: TRBJ2-3; cdr3_aa: CASSLPYRGLLSTDTQYF; cdr3_nt: TGTGCCAGCAGCTTACCGTACAGGGGGCTATTAAGCACAGATACGCAGTATTTT
v_call: TRBV5-5; clone_size: NA; d_call: TRBD2; j_call: TRBJ2-3; cdr3_aa: CASSSLAGGTTQYF; cdr3_nt: TGTGCCAGCAGTTCACTAGCGGGGGGGACTACGCAGTATTTT
v_call: TRBV28; clone_size: NA; d_call: NA; j_call: TRBJ1-1; cdr3_aa: CASSLGGGGSAFF; cdr3_nt: TGTGCCAGCAGTTTAGGTGGGGGCGGATCAGCTTTCTTT
v_call: TRBV3-1/TRBV3-2; clone_size: NA; d_call: TRBD2; j_call: TRBJ2-7; cdr3_aa: CASSHPLKAGVILYEQYF; cdr3_nt: TGTGCCAGCAGCCATCCCCTAAAAGCGGGAGTGATCCTGTACGAGCAGTACTTC
v_call: TRBV10-3; clone_size: NA; d_call: TRBD1; j_call: TRBJ2-3; cdr3_aa: CAISDADRTSTDTQYF; cdr3_nt: TGTGCCATCAGTGACGCGGACAGGACTAGCACAGATACGCAGTATTTT
v_call: TRBV27; clone_size: NA; d_call: NA; j_call: TRBJ1-1; cdr3_aa: CASSGRQGILVGTEAFF; cdr3_nt: TGTGCCAGCAGCGGGAGGCAGGGGATTCTCGTGGGGACTGAAGCTTTCTTT
v_call: TRBV5-6; clone_size: NA; d_call: TRBD2; j_call: TRBJ2-3; cdr3_aa: CASSPGGGTTDTQYF; cdr3_nt: TGTGCCAGCAGCCCGGGAGGGGGGACCACAGATACGCAGTATTTT
v_call: TRBV3-1/TRBV3-2; clone_size: NA; d_call: NA; j_call: TRBJ1-3; cdr3_aa: CASSQSYSGNTIYF; cdr3_nt: TGTGCCAGCAGCCAATCTTACTCTGGAAACACCATATATTTT
v_call: TRBV27; clone_size: NA; d_call: TRBD1; j_call: TRBJ1-2; cdr3_aa: CASSFRGGQGARSYTF; cdr3_nt: TGTGCCAGCAGTTTCCGGGGAGGACAGGGGGCGCGGAGCTACACCTTC
v_call: TRBV4-3; clone_size: NA; d_call: NA; j_call: TRBJ1-1; cdr3_aa: CASSQVTGGRSEAFF; cdr3_nt: TGCGCCAGCAGCCAAGTAACGGGGGGCAGGAGCGAAGCTTTCTTT
v_call: TRBV30; clone_size: NA; d_call: NA; j_call: TRBJ1-1; cdr3_aa: CAWSAVNTEAFF; cdr3_nt: TGTGCCTGGAGTGCAGTGAACACTGAAGCTTTCTTT
v_call: TRBV7-2; clone_size: NA; d_call: NA; j_call: TRBJ1-5; cdr3_aa: CASSLGTPGGPQHF; cdr3_nt: TGTGCCAGCAGCTTAGGGACCCCCGGGGGGCCCCAGCATTTT
v_call: TRBV27; clone_size: NA; d_call: TRBD1; j_call: TRBJ1-1; cdr3_aa: CASSLSGDRGAWGTEAFF; cdr3_nt: TGTGCCAGCAGTTTATCTGGGGACAGGGGAGCATGGGGCACTGAAGCTTTCTTT
v_call: TRBV11-3; clone_size: NA; d_call: NA; j_call: TRBJ2-5; cdr3_aa: CASSLDINRGQETQYF; cdr3_nt: TGTGCCAGCAGCTTAGATATTAATAGGGGCCAAGAGACCCAGTACTTC
v_call: TRBV15; clone_size: NA; d_call: TRBD2; j_call: TRBJ2-3; cdr3_aa: CATSGGTSGLADTQYF; cdr3_nt: TGTGCCACCAGCGGGGGGACTAGCGGGCTGGCAGATACGCAGTATTTT
v_call: TRBV6-6; clone_size: NA; d_call: TRBD1; j_call: TRBJ1-1; cdr3_aa: CASRGTGDTEAFF; cdr3_nt: TGTGCCAGCAGGGGGACAGGGGACACTGAAGCTTTCTTT
v_call: TRBV27; clone_size: NA; d_call: NA; j_call: TRBJ1-2; cdr3_aa: CASSSQARGYTF; cdr3_nt: TGTGCCAGCAGTTCCCAAGCTAGGGGCTACACCTTC
v_call: TRBV28; clone_size: NA; d_call: NA; j_call: TRBJ2-7; cdr3_aa: CASSFGGMSSYEQYF; cdr3_nt: TGTGCCAGCAGTTTCGGAGGGATGAGCTCCTACGAGCAGTACTTC
v_call: TRBV7-9; clone_size: NA; d_call: NA; j_call: TRBJ2-2; cdr3_aa: CASSQQGWELFF; cdr3_nt: TGTGCCAGCAGCCAACAGGGATGGGAGCTGTTTTTT
v_call: TRBV24-1; clone_size: NA; d_call: NA; j_call: TRBJ1-1; cdr3_aa: CATSPATGEGAEAFF; cdr3_nt: TGTGCCACCAGTCCGGCGACAGGAGAAGGCGCTGAAGCTTTCTTT
v_call: TRBV28; clone_size: NA; d_call: TRBD1; j_call: TRBJ2-7; cdr3_aa: CASSPGTGDYEQYF; cdr3_nt: TGTGCCAGCAGTCCTGGGACAGGAGACTACGAGCAGTACTTC
v_call: TRBV5-1; clone_size: NA; d_call: TRBD2; j_call: TRBJ2-7; cdr3_aa: CASSLKREGPYEQYF; cdr3_nt: TGCGCCAGCAGCTTGAAACGGGAGGGCCCCTACGAGCAGTACTTC
v_call: TRBV7-2; clone_size: NA; d_call: NA; j_call: TRBJ2-5; cdr3_aa: CASSIPAGETQYF; cdr3_nt: TGTGCCAGCAGCATCCCTGCGGGGGAGACCCAGTACTTC
v_call: TRBV7-9; clone_size: NA; d_call: NA; j_call: TRBJ2-5; cdr3_aa: CASSPEVETQYF; cdr3_nt: TGTGCCAGCAGCCCAGAGGTAGAGACCCAGTACTTC
v_call: TRBV28; clone_size: NA; d_call: TRBD2; j_call: TRBJ2-3; cdr3_aa: CASSVPLLAAKQYF; cdr3_nt: TGTGCCAGCAGTGTGCCCCTCCTAGCGGCAAAGCAGTATTTT